Listed below are T cell receptor beta chains from one sample, sequenced in a study of blood T cell repertoires in COVID-19. Assay used: immunoSEQ multiplex PCR; TCRdb lists only in-frame clones, some missing. The sample shows nearly 25,000 clones, around 81% of them seen only once. Sequenced: peripheral blood. All receptors derive from a man between 65 and 79 years old with acute or convalescent COVID-19. The CDR3 runs from the conserved cysteine through the conserved F or W. Size is omitted from some rows. Given values are once, few, many or a class for expanded clones.

TRBV19	TRBJ2-3	once	CASRLAGVDTQYF
TRBV19	TRBJ1-1	.	CASSIRGIGTEAFF
TRBV2	TRBJ1-2	.	CASNRVGYGYTF
TRBV5-6	TRBJ1-6	once	CASSPNSQTGYNSPLHF
TRBV5-1	TRBJ2-2	once	CASTDRGRGGTGELFF
TRBV5-1	TRBJ1-1	once	CASSGGLEAFF
TRBV18	TRBJ2-5	.	CASSSVVETQYF
TRBV7-6	TRBJ1-1	.	CASSSSQGAKGAFF
TRBV5-4	TRBJ2-1	.	CASSLGQGGFNEQFF
TRBV7-2	TRBJ1-2	.	CASSLVLTGPYGYTF
TRBV6-5	TRBJ2-7	once	CASSYRDSTYEQYF
TRBV10-2	TRBJ1-1	.	CASSEDRWPNTEAFF
TRBV5-4	TRBJ2-7	.	CASRYGQEQYF
TRBV5-4	TRBJ2-3	.	CASSFGQSTDTQYF
TRBV7-2	TRBJ1-1	.	CASSLVGQKREAFF
TRBV19	TRBJ2-1	once	CASSIERVLFF
TRBV9	TRBJ2-3	once	CASSVVSAGDTQYF
TRBV6-5	TRBJ1-3	.	CASSSGFGNTIYF
TRBV5-1	TRBJ2-2	.	CASSLARGAVNTGELFF
TRBV10-1	TRBJ2-3	.	CASSDRGQSSTDTQYF
TRBV6-6	TRBJ2-2	.	CASSRRDGLANTGELFF
TRBV29-1	TRBJ2-1	.	CSVCSGSSYNEQFF
TRBV10-3	TRBJ2-5	once	CAIGQQETQYF
TRBV7-6	TRBJ2-5	.	CASSLVSAGASKETQYF
TRBV10-3	TRBJ2-7	.	CAISDGTGSSYEQYF
TRBV5-1	TRBJ2-1	few	CASSFGSGGTNEQFF
TRBV27	TRBJ2-4	.	CASSSPGQGAAKNIQYF
TRBV12-2	TRBJ1-6	few	CASRGNRGRIHNSPLHF
TRBV6-5	TRBJ2-7	.	CATRQGDEQYF
TRBV6-5	TRBJ1-2	.	CASSYGGVDYGYTF
TRBV18	TRBJ2-3	once	CASSPRLAGVGDTQYF
TRBV5-1	TRBJ1-1	.	CASSLQGSNTEAFF
TRBV19	TRBJ2-5	.	CASSPQLAGEETQYF